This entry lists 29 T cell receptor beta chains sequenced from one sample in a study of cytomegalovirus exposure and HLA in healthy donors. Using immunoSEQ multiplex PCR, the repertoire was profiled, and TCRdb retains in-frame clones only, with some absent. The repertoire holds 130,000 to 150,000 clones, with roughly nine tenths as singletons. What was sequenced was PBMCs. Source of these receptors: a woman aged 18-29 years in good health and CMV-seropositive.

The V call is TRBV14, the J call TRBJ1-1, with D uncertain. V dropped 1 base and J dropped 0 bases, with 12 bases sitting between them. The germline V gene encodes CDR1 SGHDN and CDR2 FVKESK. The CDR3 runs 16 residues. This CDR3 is CASSQGAATMNTEAFF. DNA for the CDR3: TGTGCCAGCAGCCAAGGGGCTGCAACGATGAACACTGAAGCTTTCTTT.

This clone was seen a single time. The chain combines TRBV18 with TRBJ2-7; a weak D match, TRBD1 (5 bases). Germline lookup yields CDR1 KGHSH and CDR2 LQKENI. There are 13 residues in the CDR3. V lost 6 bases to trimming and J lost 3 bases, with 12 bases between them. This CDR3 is CASSPTVGYEQYF. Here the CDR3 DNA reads TGTGCCAGCTCCCCGACAGTAGGCTACGAGCAGTACTTC.

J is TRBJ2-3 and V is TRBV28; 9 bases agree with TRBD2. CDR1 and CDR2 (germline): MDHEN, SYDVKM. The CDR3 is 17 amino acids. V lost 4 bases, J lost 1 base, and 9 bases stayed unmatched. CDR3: CASSSNIRTSGTDTQYF. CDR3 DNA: TGTGCCAGCAGTTCCAATATCCGGACTAGCGGCACAGATACGCAGTATTTT.

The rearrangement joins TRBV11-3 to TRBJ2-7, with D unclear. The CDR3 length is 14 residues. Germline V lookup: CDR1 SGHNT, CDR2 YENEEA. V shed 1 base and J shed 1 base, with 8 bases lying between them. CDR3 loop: CASSLGQQSYEQYF. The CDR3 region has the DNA TGTGCCAGCAGCTTAGGTCAACAGTCCTACGAGCAGTACTTC.

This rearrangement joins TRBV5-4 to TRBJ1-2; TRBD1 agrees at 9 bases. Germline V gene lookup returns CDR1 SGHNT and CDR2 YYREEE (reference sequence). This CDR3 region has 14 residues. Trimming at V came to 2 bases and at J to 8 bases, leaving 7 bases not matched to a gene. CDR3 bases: TGTGCCAGCAGCTTTGGACAGGGGTCCCGAGGCTACACCTTC. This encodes CASSFGQGSRGYTF. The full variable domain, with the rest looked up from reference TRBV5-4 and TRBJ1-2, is ETGVTQSPTHLIKTRGQQVTLRCSSQSGHNTVSWYQQALGQGPQFIFQYYREEENGRGNFPPRFSGLQFPNYSSELNVNALELDDSALYLCASSFGQGSRGYTFGSGTRLTVV.

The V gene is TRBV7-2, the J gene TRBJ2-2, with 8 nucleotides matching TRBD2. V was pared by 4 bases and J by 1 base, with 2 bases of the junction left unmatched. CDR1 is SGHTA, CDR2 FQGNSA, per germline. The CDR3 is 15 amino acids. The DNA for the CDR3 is TGTGCCAGCAGCTCCCGGGGGGGGAACACCGGGGAGCTGTTTTTT. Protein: CASSSRGGNTGELFF.

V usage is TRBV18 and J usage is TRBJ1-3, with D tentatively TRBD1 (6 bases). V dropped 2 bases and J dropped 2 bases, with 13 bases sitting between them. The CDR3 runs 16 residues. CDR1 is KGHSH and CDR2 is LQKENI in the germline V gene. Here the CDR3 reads CASSPMGAKAGNTIYF. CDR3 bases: TGTGCCAGCTCACCAATGGGGGCGAAGGCTGGAAACACCATATATTTT.

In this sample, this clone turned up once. CDR3 sequence reads: CASSLRDTVSSYNEQFF. In nucleotides, the CDR3 is TGTGCCAGCAGCTTAAGGGACACGGTAAGCTCCTACAATGAGCAGTTCTTC. The chain links TRBV11-3 to TRBJ2-1; tentatively, D is TRBD1 (6 bases). This CDR3 contains 17 residues. V lost 2 bases, J lost 0 bases, and 14 bases lay in between. Per the germline V gene, CDR1 is SGHNT and CDR2 is YENEEA.

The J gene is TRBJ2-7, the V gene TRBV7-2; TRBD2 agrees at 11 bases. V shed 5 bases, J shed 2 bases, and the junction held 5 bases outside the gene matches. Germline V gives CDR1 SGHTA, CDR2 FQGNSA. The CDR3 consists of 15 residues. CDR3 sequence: CASSKGTSGAYEQYF. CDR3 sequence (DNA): TGTGCCAGCAGCAAAGGGACTAGCGGAGCCTACGAGCAGTACTTC.

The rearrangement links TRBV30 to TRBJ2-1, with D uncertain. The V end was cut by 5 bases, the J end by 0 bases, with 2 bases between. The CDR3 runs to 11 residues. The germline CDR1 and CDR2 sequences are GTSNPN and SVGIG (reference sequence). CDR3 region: CAWRSYNEQFF. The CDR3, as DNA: TGTGCCTGGCGCTCCTACAATGAGCAGTTCTTC.

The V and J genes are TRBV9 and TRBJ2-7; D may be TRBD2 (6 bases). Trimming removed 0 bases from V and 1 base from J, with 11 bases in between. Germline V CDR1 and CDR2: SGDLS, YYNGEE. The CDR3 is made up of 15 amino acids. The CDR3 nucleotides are TGTGCCAGCAGCGTAGGCCTAGCGCAATCCTACGAGCAGTACTTC. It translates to CASSVGLAQSYEQYF.

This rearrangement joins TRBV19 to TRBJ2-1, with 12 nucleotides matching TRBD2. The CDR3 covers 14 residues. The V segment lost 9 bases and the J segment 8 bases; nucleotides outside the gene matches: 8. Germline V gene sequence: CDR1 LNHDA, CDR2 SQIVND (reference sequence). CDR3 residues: CASSRLAGAHEQFF. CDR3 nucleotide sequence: TGTGCCAGCTCGAGACTAGCGGGAGCACATGAGCAGTTCTTC.

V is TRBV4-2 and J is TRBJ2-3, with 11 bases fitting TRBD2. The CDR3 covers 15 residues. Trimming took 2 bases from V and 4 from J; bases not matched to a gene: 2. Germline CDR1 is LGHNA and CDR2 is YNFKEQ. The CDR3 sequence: CASSQLAGGSDTQYF. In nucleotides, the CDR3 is TGTGCCAGCAGCCAACTAGCGGGAGGTTCAGATACGCAGTATTTT.

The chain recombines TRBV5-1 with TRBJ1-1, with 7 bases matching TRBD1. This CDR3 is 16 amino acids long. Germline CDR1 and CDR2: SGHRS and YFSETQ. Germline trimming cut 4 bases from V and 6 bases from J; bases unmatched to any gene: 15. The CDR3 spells CASSLLTGTGVSEAFF. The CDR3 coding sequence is TGCGCCAGCAGCCTCCTGACAGGAACAGGGGTCTCTGAAGCTTTCTTT.

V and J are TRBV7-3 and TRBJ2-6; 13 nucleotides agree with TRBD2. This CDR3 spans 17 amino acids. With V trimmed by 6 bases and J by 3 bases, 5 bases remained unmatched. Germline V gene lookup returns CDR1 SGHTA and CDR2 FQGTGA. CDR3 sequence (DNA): TGTGCCAGCAGACTAGCGGGAGGGCCTGATGGGGCCAACGTCCTGACTTTC. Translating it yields CASRLAGGPDGANVLTF.

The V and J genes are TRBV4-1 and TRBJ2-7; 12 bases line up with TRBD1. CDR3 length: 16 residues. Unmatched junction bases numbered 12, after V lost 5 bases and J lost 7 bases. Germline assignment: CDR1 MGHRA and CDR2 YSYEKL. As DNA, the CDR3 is TGCGCCAGCAGCGAGCAACCGGGACAGGGGGCTAGGGAGCAGTACTTC. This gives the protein CASSEQPGQGAREQYF.

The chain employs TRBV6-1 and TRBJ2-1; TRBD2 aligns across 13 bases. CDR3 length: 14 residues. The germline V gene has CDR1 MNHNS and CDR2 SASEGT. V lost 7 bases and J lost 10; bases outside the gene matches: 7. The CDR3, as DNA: TGTGCCAGCATGGCGGGACTAGCGGGAACCGAGCAGTTCTTC. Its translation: CASMAGLAGTEQFF.

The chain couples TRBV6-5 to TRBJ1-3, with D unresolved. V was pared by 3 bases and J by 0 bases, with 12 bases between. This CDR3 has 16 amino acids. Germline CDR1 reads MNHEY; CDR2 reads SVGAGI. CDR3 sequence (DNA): TGTGCCAGCAGTTATTCCGGGAGGAACTCTGGAAACACCATATATTTT. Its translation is CASSYSGRNSGNTIYF.

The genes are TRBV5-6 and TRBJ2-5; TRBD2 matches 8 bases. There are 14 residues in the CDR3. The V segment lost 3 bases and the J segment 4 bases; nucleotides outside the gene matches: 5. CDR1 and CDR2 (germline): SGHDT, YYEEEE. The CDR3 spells CASSSGLGRETQYF. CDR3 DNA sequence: TGTGCCAGCAGCTCGGGACTAGGTCGAGAGACCCAGTACTTC.

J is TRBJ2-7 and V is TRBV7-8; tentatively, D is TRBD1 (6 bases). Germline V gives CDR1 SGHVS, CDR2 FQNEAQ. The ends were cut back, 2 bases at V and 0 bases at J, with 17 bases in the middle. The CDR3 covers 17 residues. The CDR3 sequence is CASSLKWDTRSSYEQYF. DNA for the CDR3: TGTGCCAGCAGCTTAAAGTGGGACACTAGGAGCTCCTACGAGCAGTACTTC. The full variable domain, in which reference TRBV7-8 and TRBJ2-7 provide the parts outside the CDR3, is GAGVSQSPRYKVAKRGQDVALRCDPISGHVSLFWYQQALGQGPEFLTYFQNEAQLDKSGLPSDRFFAERPEGSVSTLKIQRTQQEDSAVYLCASSLKWDTRSSYEQYFGPGTRLTVT.

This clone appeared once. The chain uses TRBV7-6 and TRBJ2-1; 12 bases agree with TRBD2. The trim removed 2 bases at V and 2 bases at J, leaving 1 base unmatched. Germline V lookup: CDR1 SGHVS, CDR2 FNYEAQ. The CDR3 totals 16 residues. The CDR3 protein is CASSLRTSGTYNEQFF. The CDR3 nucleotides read TGTGCCAGCAGCTTACGGACTAGCGGGACCTACAATGAGCAGTTCTTC. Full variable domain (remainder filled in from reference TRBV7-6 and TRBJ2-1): GAGVSQSPRYKVTKRGQDVALRCDPISGHVSLYWYRQALGQGPEFLTYFNYEAQQDKSGLPNDRFSAERPEGSISTLTIQRTEQRDSAMYRCASSLRTSGTYNEQFFGPGTRLTVL.

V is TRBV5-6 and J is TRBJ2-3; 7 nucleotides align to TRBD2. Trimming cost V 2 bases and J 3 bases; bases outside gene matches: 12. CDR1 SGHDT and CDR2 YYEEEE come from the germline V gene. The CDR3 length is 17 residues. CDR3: CASSFGQGPAGTDTQYF. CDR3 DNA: TGTGCCAGCAGCTTCGGCCAAGGTCCAGCGGGGACAGATACGCAGTATTTT.

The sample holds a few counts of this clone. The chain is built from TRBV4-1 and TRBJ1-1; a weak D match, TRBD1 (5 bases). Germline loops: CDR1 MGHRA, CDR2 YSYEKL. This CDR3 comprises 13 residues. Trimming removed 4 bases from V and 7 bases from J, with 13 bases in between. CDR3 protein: CASSPRRDSEAFF. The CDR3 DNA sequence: TGCGCCAGCAGCCCCCGACGTGACAGTGAAGCTTTCTTT.

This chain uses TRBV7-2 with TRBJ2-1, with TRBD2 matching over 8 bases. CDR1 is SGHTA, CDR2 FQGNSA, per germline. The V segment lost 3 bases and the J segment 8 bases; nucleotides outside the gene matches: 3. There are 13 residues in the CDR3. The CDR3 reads CASSFGTRDEQFF. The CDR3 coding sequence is TGTGCCAGCAGCTTCGGGACTAGGGATGAGCAGTTCTTC.

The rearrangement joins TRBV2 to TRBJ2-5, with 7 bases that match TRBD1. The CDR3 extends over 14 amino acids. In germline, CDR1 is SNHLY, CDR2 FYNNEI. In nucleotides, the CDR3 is TGTGCATACAAAGCCGACAGGGTTCGGGAGACCCAGTACTTC. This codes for CAYKADRVRETQYF. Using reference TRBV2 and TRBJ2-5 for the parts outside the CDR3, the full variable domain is EPEVTQTPSHQVTQMGQEVILRCVPISNHLYFYWYRQILGQKVEFLVSFYNNEISEKSEIFDDQFSVERPDGSNFTLKIRSTKLEDSAMYFCAYKADRVRETQYFGPGTRLLVL.

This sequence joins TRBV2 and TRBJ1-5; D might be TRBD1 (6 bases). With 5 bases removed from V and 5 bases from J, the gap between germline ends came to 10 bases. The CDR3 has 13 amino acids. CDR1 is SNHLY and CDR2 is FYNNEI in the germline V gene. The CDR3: CASSRTEDQPQHF. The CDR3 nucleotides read TGTGCCAGCAGTAGGACAGAAGATCAGCCCCAGCATTTT.

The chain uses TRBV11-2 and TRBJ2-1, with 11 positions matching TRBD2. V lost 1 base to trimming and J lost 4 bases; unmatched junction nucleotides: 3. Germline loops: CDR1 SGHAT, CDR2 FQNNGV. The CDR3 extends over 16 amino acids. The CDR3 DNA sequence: TGTGCCAGCAGCTTAGTCACTAGCGGGAGATACAATGAGCAGTTCTTC. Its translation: CASSLVTSGRYNEQFF.

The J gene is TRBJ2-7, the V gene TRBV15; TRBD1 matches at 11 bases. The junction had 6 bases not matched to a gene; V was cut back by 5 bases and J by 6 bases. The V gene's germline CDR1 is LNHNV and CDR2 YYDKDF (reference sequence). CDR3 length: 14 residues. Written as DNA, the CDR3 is TGTGCCACCAGCCGGGACAGGGGGTACACCGAGCAGTACTTC. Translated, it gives CATSRDRGYTEQYF.

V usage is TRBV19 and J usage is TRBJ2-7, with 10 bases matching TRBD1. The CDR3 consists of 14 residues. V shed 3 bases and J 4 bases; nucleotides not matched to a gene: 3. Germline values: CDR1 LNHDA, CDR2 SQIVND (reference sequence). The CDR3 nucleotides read TGTGCCAGTAGTATCGGGACAGGGGAGTACGAGCAGTACTTC. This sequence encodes CASSIGTGEYEQYF.